These T cell receptor beta chains were read from a single sample in a study of graft-versus-host responses after intestinal transplantation. Assay used: immunoSEQ multiplex PCR; TCRdb lists only in-frame clones, some missing. The repertoire has 7,000 to 10,000 clones, about a quarter of them found once; the top ten carry less than 5.5%. The sequenced sample was alloreactive CD8+ T cells from a mixed lymphocyte reaction culture, obtained before transplantation. The receptors here all came from a human patient who was an organ donor for intestinal transplantation. Each CDR3 is given with its conserved first and last residue. The D gene is left open where the match is weak. Expanded clones get a size class; other rows say once, few or many, or leave the size out.

d_call: TRBD1
clone_size: -
j_call: TRBJ1-1
v_call: TRBV5-6
cdr3_length: 15
cdr3_aa: CASSLLTGVNTEAFF
cdr3_nt: TGTGCCAGCAGCTTACTCACAGGGGTGAACACTGAAGCTTTCTTT

d_call: -
clone_size: many
j_call: TRBJ1-2
v_call: TRBV30
cdr3_length: 13
cdr3_aa: CAWSVGGARGYTF
cdr3_nt: TGTGCCTGGAGTGTCGGGGGGGCGCGGGGCTACACCTTC

d_call: -
clone_size: -
j_call: TRBJ1-2
v_call: TRBV6-1
cdr3_length: 11
cdr3_aa: CASSDMYGYTF
cdr3_nt: TGTGCCAGCAGCGACATGTATGGCTACACCTTC

d_call: TRBD2
clone_size: few
j_call: TRBJ2-7
v_call: TRBV28
cdr3_length: 13
cdr3_aa: CASSLGTSYEQYF
cdr3_nt: TGTGCCAGCAGTTTAGGGACTAGCTACGAGCAGTACTTC

d_call: TRBD1
clone_size: -
j_call: TRBJ2-7
v_call: TRBV5-1
cdr3_length: 14
cdr3_aa: CASSLGTGVYEQYF
cdr3_nt: TGCGCCAGCAGCTTAGGGACAGGGGTTTACGAGCAGTACTTC

d_call: TRBD1
clone_size: -
j_call: TRBJ1-1
v_call: TRBV4-1
cdr3_length: 15
cdr3_aa: CASSQGQGGNTEAFF
cdr3_nt: TGCGCCAGCAGCCAAGGACAGGGTGGGAACACTGAAGCTTTCTTT

d_call: TRBD1
clone_size: -
j_call: TRBJ2-3
v_call: TRBV5-1
cdr3_length: 16
cdr3_aa: CASSIGTGGLTDTQYF
cdr3_nt: TGCGCCAGCAGTATTGGGACAGGGGGTTTAACAGATACGCAGTATTTT

d_call: -
clone_size: few
j_call: TRBJ1-2
v_call: TRBV5-4
cdr3_length: 14
cdr3_aa: CASSPQRGGLGYTF
cdr3_nt: TGCGCCAGCAGCCCCCAACGGGGGGGGCTGGGCTACACCTTC

d_call: -
clone_size: -
j_call: TRBJ2-2
v_call: TRBV29-1
cdr3_length: 14
cdr3_aa: CSVRDLKNTGELFF
cdr3_nt: TGCAGCGTCCGGGACTTAAAGAACACCGGGGAGCTGTTTTTT

d_call: -
clone_size: -
j_call: TRBJ2-7
v_call: TRBV5-4
cdr3_length: 15
cdr3_aa: CASSLSSSVAYEQYF
cdr3_nt: TGTGCCAGCTCCCTTTCCTCGTCTGTGGCCTACGAGCAGTACTTC

d_call: -
clone_size: few
j_call: TRBJ2-7
v_call: TRBV29-1
cdr3_length: 13
cdr3_aa: CSVQGPSSYEQYF
cdr3_nt: TGCAGCGTCCAGGGCCCGAGCTCCTACGAGCAGTACTTC

d_call: -
clone_size: -
j_call: TRBJ2-1
v_call: TRBV15
cdr3_length: 15
cdr3_aa: CATSSANWVDNEQFF
cdr3_nt: TGTGCCACCAGCAGCGCCAACTGGGTGGACAATGAGCAGTTCTTC

d_call: -
clone_size: few
j_call: TRBJ1-1
v_call: TRBV5-1
cdr3_length: 14
cdr3_aa: CASSLWLGGVEAFF
cdr3_nt: TGCGCCAGCAGCTTGTGGTTGGGGGGTGTTGAAGCTTTCTTT

d_call: TRBD2
clone_size: few
j_call: TRBJ2-1
v_call: TRBV6-6
cdr3_length: 16
cdr3_aa: CASSYYSGGADNEQFF
cdr3_nt: TGTGCCAGCAGTTATTATAGCGGGGGGGCCGACAATGAGCAGTTCTTC

d_call: -
clone_size: -
j_call: TRBJ1-2
v_call: TRBV27
cdr3_length: 14
cdr3_aa: CASSFMGVGYGYTF
cdr3_nt: TGTGCCAGCAGTTTCATGGGGGTCGGCTATGGCTACACCTTC

d_call: -
clone_size: medium-sized
j_call: TRBJ1-2
v_call: TRBV15
cdr3_length: 15
cdr3_aa: CATSRDRGGGEGYTF
cdr3_nt: TGTGCCACCAGCAGAGATCGAGGTGGGGGCGAAGGCTACACCTTC

d_call: -
clone_size: few
j_call: TRBJ2-3
v_call: TRBV27
cdr3_length: 12
cdr3_aa: CASSLGAHQQYF
cdr3_nt: TGTGCCAGCAGTTTAGGCGCTCATCAGCAGTATTTT

d_call: -
clone_size: -
j_call: TRBJ1-5
v_call: TRBV5-4
cdr3_length: 15
cdr3_aa: CASSQDGGDNQPQHF
cdr3_nt: TGCGCCAGCAGCCAAGACGGAGGTGACAATCAGCCCCAGCATTTT

d_call: TRBD1
clone_size: -
j_call: TRBJ1-1
v_call: TRBV6-4
cdr3_length: 18
cdr3_aa: CASSPLIRTGKRGTEAFF
cdr3_nt: TGTGCCAGCAGTCCACTAATTAGGACAGGGAAGAGGGGCACTGAAGCTTTCTTT

d_call: TRBD1
clone_size: medium-sized
j_call: TRBJ2-7
v_call: TRBV9
cdr3_length: 14
cdr3_aa: CASSVEAGGYEQYF
cdr3_nt: TGTGCCAGCAGCGTAGAAGCAGGGGGCTACGAGCAGTACTTC

d_call: -
clone_size: medium-sized
j_call: TRBJ2-7
v_call: TRBV4-3
cdr3_length: 15
cdr3_aa: CASSQDYPSVDEQYF
cdr3_nt: TGCGCCAGCAGCCAAGATTACCCCTCCGTCGACGAGCAGTACTTC

d_call: -
clone_size: many
j_call: TRBJ2-5
v_call: TRBV29-1
cdr3_length: 14
cdr3_aa: CSVEANTVQETQYF
cdr3_nt: TGCAGCGTTGAAGCCAACACCGTGCAAGAGACCCAGTACTTC

d_call: TRBD1
clone_size: few
j_call: TRBJ1-4
v_call: TRBV2
cdr3_length: 16
cdr3_aa: CASSEDTGTVNEKLFF
cdr3_nt: TGTGCCAGCAGCGAGGATACCGGGACAGTAAATGAAAAACTGTTTTTT

d_call: TRBD2
clone_size: -
j_call: TRBJ2-3
v_call: TRBV4-1
cdr3_length: 16
cdr3_aa: CASSQEASGRTDTQYF
cdr3_nt: TGCGCCAGCAGCCAAGAGGCTAGCGGCCGCACAGATACGCAGTATTTT

d_call: -
clone_size: -
j_call: TRBJ1-2
v_call: TRBV11-3
cdr3_length: 15
cdr3_aa: CASSLDLGVDYGYTF
cdr3_nt: TGTGCCAGCAGCTTAGATTTGGGGGTCGACTATGGCTACACCTTC

d_call: -
clone_size: -
j_call: TRBJ1-1
v_call: TRBV11-3
cdr3_length: 13
cdr3_aa: CASTRGMNTEAFF
cdr3_nt: TGTGCCAGTACTAGGGGGATGAACACTGAAGCTTTCTTT

d_call: TRBD2
clone_size: -
j_call: TRBJ2-2
v_call: TRBV19
cdr3_length: 14
cdr3_aa: CASSILAGSGELFF
cdr3_nt: TGTGCCAGTAGTATTTTAGCGGGGAGCGGGGAGCTGTTTTTT

d_call: TRBD1
clone_size: few
j_call: TRBJ2-7
v_call: TRBV27
cdr3_length: 15
cdr3_aa: CASSTGGTGDYEQYF
cdr3_nt: TGTGCCAGCAGTACCGGGGGGACAGGGGACTACGAGCAGTACTTC

d_call: TRBD1
clone_size: few
j_call: TRBJ1-6
v_call: TRBV6-6
cdr3_length: 14
cdr3_aa: CASSIGTVNSPLHF
cdr3_nt: TGTGCCAGCAGTATCGGGACAGTCAATTCACCCCTCCACTTT

d_call: -
clone_size: -
j_call: TRBJ2-1
v_call: TRBV9
cdr3_length: 16
cdr3_aa: CASSTRGRGQYNEQFF
cdr3_nt: TGTGCCAGCAGTACGAGAGGGAGGGGACAATACAATGAGCAGTTCTTC

d_call: TRBD2
clone_size: -
j_call: TRBJ2-7
v_call: TRBV7-6
cdr3_length: 15
cdr3_aa: CASSLAGGNPYEQYF
cdr3_nt: TGTGCCAGCAGCTTAGCGGGGGGGAACCCTTACGAGCAGTACTTC

d_call: -
clone_size: -
j_call: TRBJ2-2
v_call: TRBV5-6
cdr3_length: 17
cdr3_aa: CASTSWVWDGNTGELFF
cdr3_nt: TGTGCCAGCACCTCCTGGGTATGGGACGGGAACACCGGGGAGCTGTTTTTT

d_call: TRBD2
clone_size: few
j_call: TRBJ2-7
v_call: TRBV7-9
cdr3_length: 17
cdr3_aa: CASSPPFGAGDPYEQYF
cdr3_nt: TGTGCCAGCAGCCCACCATTCGGGGCGGGAGACCCCTACGAGCAGTACTTC

d_call: TRBD1
clone_size: -
j_call: TRBJ1-1
v_call: TRBV7-6
cdr3_length: 13
cdr3_aa: CASRYRGGTEAFF
cdr3_nt: TGTGCCAGCAGGTACAGGGGTGGCACTGAAGCTTTCTTT

d_call: -
clone_size: few
j_call: TRBJ2-7
v_call: TRBV29-1
cdr3_length: 12
cdr3_aa: CSVEDNSYEQYF
cdr3_nt: TGCAGCGTTGAAGACAACTCCTACGAGCAGTACTTC

d_call: TRBD2
clone_size: few
j_call: TRBJ2-5
v_call: TRBV2
cdr3_length: 14
cdr3_aa: CASSAGTIRETQYF
cdr3_nt: TGTGCCAGCAGTGCCGGGACTATCCGGGAGACCCAGTACTTC

d_call: -
clone_size: -
j_call: TRBJ1-5
v_call: TRBV21-1
cdr3_length: 20
cdr3_aa: CASSKGRRAGSTPWTWPQHF
cdr3_nt: TGTGCCAGCAGCAAAGGGAGGAGGGCCGGGTCCACTCCCTGGACATGGCCCCAGCATTTT

d_call: -
clone_size: -
j_call: TRBJ2-1
v_call: TRBV2
cdr3_length: 14
cdr3_aa: CASSLRQPYNEQFF
cdr3_nt: TGTGCCAGCAGCTTACGACAGCCCTACAATGAGCAGTTCTTC

d_call: -
clone_size: few
j_call: TRBJ2-7
v_call: TRBV7-4
cdr3_length: 14
cdr3_aa: CASSLGTLPYEQYF
cdr3_nt: TGTGCCAGCAGCTTAGGGACTTTACCTTACGAGCAGTACTTC

d_call: TRBD1
clone_size: -
j_call: TRBJ1-5
v_call: TRBV27
cdr3_length: 18
cdr3_aa: CASSLFHRGGRINQPQHF
cdr3_nt: TGTGCCAGCAGTTTATTTCACAGGGGGGGCAGGATTAATCAGCCCCAGCATTTT

d_call: TRBD1
clone_size: -
j_call: TRBJ2-5
v_call: TRBV28
cdr3_length: 17
cdr3_aa: CASSTIQDRVGQETQYF
cdr3_nt: TGTGCCAGCAGTACCATCCAGGACAGGGTAGGGCAAGAGACCCAGTACTTC

d_call: TRBD1
clone_size: -
j_call: TRBJ1-2
v_call: TRBV7-8
cdr3_length: 13
cdr3_aa: CASSLRTGGGYTF
cdr3_nt: TGTGCCAGCAGCTTAAGAACAGGGGGAGGCTACACCTTC

d_call: -
clone_size: -
j_call: TRBJ1-1
v_call: TRBV2
cdr3_length: 14
cdr3_aa: CTSSEWEVNTEAFF
cdr3_nt: TGTACCAGCAGTGAATGGGAGGTTAACACTGAAGCTTTCTTT

d_call: -
clone_size: few
j_call: TRBJ2-3
v_call: TRBV6-4
cdr3_length: 13
cdr3_aa: CASSWTNTDTQYF
cdr3_nt: TGTGCCAGCAGTTGGACAAACACAGATACGCAGTATTTT

d_call: TRBD2
clone_size: medium-sized
j_call: TRBJ2-7
v_call: TRBV2
cdr3_length: 14
cdr3_aa: CASSERSGRDEQYF
cdr3_nt: TGTGCCAGCAGTGAAAGGTCTGGGAGGGACGAGCAGTACTTC

d_call: -
clone_size: -
j_call: TRBJ2-7
v_call: TRBV2
cdr3_length: 12
cdr3_aa: CASITESGEQYF
cdr3_nt: TGTGCCAGCATAACGGAATCTGGAGAGCAGTACTTC

d_call: -
clone_size: few
j_call: TRBJ2-7
v_call: TRBV18
cdr3_length: 15
cdr3_aa: CASSLTLDLSYEQYF
cdr3_nt: TGTGCCAGCTCACTTACCCTCGACCTCTCCTACGAGCAGTACTTC